The 5 T cell receptor beta chains below were found in one sample sequenced in a study of CD8 T cells in Susac syndrome. An input of 0.5 to 1 ug of RNA was subjected to reverse transcription using random hexamers. TCRdb re-called the immunoSEQ multiplex PCR reads through MiXCR, storing one row per CDR3 protein. The table records about 200,000 distinct CDR3 sequences, 85% to 95% of them present only once. Input material: CD4+ T cells from PBMCs. The receptors stem from a human donor in good health.

V and J are TRBV21-1 and TRBJ2-5. TRBV21-1 is deemed a pseudogene. CDR3 length: 10 residues. DNA for the CDR3: TGTGCCAGCAGCCGGGGGACCCAGTACTTC. Its protein is CASSRGTQYF.

The CDR3 DNA sequence: TGCAGTGCTAGAGATCCTTCAGGAAAGGGCTCCTACGAGCAGTACGTC. Translation gives CSARDPSGKGSYEQYV. V gene TRBV20-1 combines with J gene TRBJ2-7; D is unclear. Germline CDR1 DFQATT, CDR2 SNEGSKA (reference sequence). The CDR3 extends over 16 amino acids. Trimming took 0 bases from V and 0 from J, leaving 15 bases between them.

The CDR3 is CAWSVSGTGELFF. The CDR3, as DNA: TGTGCCTGGAGTGTGTCGGGGACCGGGGAGCTGTTTTTT. The chain recombines TRBV30 with TRBJ2-2, with D perhaps TRBD2 (5 bases). The CDR3 totals 13 residues. With 0 bases removed from V and 5 bases from J, the gap between germline ends came to 7 bases. Germline V gene data show CDR1 as GTSNPN and CDR2 as SVGIG (reference sequence).

This chain links TRBV15 with TRBJ2-5; D is uncertain. This CDR3 is built from 14 residues. V was shortened by 0 bases and J by 1 base, with 6 bases between the two germline ends. Germline V gene sequence: CDR1 LNHNV, CDR2 YYDKDF (reference sequence). The CDR3 sequence is CATSRDEFQETQYF. CDR3 nucleotides: TGTGCCACCAGCAGAGATGAATTCCAAGAGACCCAGTACTTC.

The chain combines TRBV27 with TRBJ2-1; possible D gene TRBD1, 5 bases. CDR1 and CDR2 from the germline V gene are MNHEY and SMNVEV (reference sequence). Trimming shortened V by 6 bases and J by 8 bases, and 23 bases separated the two germline ends. The CDR3 is made up of 16 amino acids. CDR3 loop: CASRPKGVGRVYEQFF. Written as DNA, the CDR3 is TGTGCCAGCAGGCCTAAAGGGGTGGGAAGGGTTTATGAGCAGTTCTTC.